A selection of T cell receptor beta chains follows, all from one sample in a study of cytomegalovirus exposure and HLA in healthy donors. The data were produced by immunoSEQ multiplex PCR, yet TCRdb's version contains in-frame clones alone and is incomplete. Found here are about 130,000 clones, approximately 84% of them singletons; the top ten hold approximately 4%. Sequences were obtained from PBMCs. The receptors were gathered from a man between 18 and 35 years old in good health and CMV-seropositive. Both conserved end residues are part of each CDR3. Each record gives: V gene, D gene, J gene, clone size, CDR3 DNA, CDR3 protein. The D gene is left open where the match is weak. Size tells how often a clone was seen (once, few, many) or the class of an expanded clone, and some rows leave it out.

v_call: TRBV28; d_call: TRBD1; j_call: TRBJ2-5; clone_size: .; cdr3_nt: TGTGCCAGCAGTCCACAGGGGCCGGGTGGGGAGACCCAGTACTTC; cdr3_aa: CASSPQGPGGETQYF
v_call: TRBV10-2; d_call: .; j_call: TRBJ1-2; clone_size: .; cdr3_nt: TGCGCCAGCAGTGAGTCCCGGGAGTTAGCTAACTATGGCTACACCTTC; cdr3_aa: CASSESRELANYGYTF
v_call: TRBV14; d_call: TRBD1; j_call: TRBJ1-6; clone_size: .; cdr3_nt: TGTGCCAGCAGCAGACAGGGGAATAATTCACCCCTCCACTTT; cdr3_aa: CASSRQGNNSPLHF
v_call: TRBV11-3; d_call: TRBD1; j_call: TRBJ2-3; clone_size: .; cdr3_nt: TGTGCCAGCAGCTTGACAGGGCAAGATACGCAGTATTTT; cdr3_aa: CASSLTGQDTQYF
v_call: TRBV19; d_call: TRBD2; j_call: TRBJ2-3; clone_size: few; cdr3_nt: TGTGCCAGTACGGCGAGCGGGGCGAGCACAGATACGCAGTATTTT; cdr3_aa: CASTASGASTDTQYF
v_call: TRBV5-1; d_call: .; j_call: TRBJ1-2; clone_size: .; cdr3_nt: TGCGCCAGCAGCCCGGAGTTCCAGGGGAATGGCTACACCTTC; cdr3_aa: CASSPEFQGNGYTF
v_call: TRBV7-6; d_call: .; j_call: TRBJ2-7; clone_size: .; cdr3_nt: TGTGCCAGCAGCAGAGCCACCGAGGGGGCCTACGAGCAGTACTTC; cdr3_aa: CASSRATEGAYEQYF
v_call: TRBV2; d_call: .; j_call: TRBJ2-1; clone_size: .; cdr3_nt: TGTGCCAGCAGTGAAGTTTACGCCTCCCGGGACAATGAGCAGTTCTTC; cdr3_aa: CASSEVYASRDNEQFF
v_call: TRBV5-1; d_call: .; j_call: TRBJ2-6; clone_size: .; cdr3_nt: TGCGCCAGCAGCCCCCTCTCTGGGGCCAACGTCCTGACTTTC; cdr3_aa: CASSPLSGANVLTF
v_call: TRBV27; d_call: TRBD1; j_call: TRBJ2-1; clone_size: .; cdr3_nt: TGTGCCAGCAGTTTGGGACAGATCCGGACCTCCTACAATGAGCAGTTCTTC; cdr3_aa: CASSLGQIRTSYNEQFF
v_call: TRBV30; d_call: TRBD1; j_call: TRBJ2-4; clone_size: .; cdr3_nt: TGTGCCTGGAGTGTTGACGAGGGGGCAAGGTACTTC; cdr3_aa: CAWSVDEGARYF
v_call: TRBV5-1; d_call: .; j_call: TRBJ2-7; clone_size: .; cdr3_nt: TGCGCCAGCAGCTTCCGGACAGAGACCTACGAGCAGTACTTC; cdr3_aa: CASSFRTETYEQYF
v_call: TRBV5-6; d_call: .; j_call: TRBJ2-2; clone_size: .; cdr3_nt: TGTGCCAGCAGCTTCGTTTTAGAGGGAAACACCGGGGAGCTGTTTTTT; cdr3_aa: CASSFVLEGNTGELFF
v_call: TRBV5-6; d_call: TRBD1; j_call: TRBJ1-1; clone_size: once; cdr3_nt: TGTGCCAGCAGCACCGATCTTAGACAGGGTGGGGGTGAAGCTTTCTTT; cdr3_aa: CASSTDLRQGGGEAFF
v_call: TRBV13; d_call: .; j_call: TRBJ2-2; clone_size: .; cdr3_nt: TGTGCCAGCAGCTTAGGCGCAGGAGGGGGCAACACCGGGGAGCTGTTTTTT; cdr3_aa: CASSLGAGGGNTGELFF
v_call: TRBV30; d_call: .; j_call: TRBJ1-2; clone_size: .; cdr3_nt: TGTGCCGAACGGAGGGGAGAATCTAACTATGGCTACACCTTC; cdr3_aa: CAERRGESNYGYTF
v_call: TRBV7-9; d_call: TRBD2; j_call: TRBJ2-1; clone_size: .; cdr3_nt: TGTGCCAGCAGCCGGATACTAGCGGGAGATCACAATGAGCAGTTCTTC; cdr3_aa: CASSRILAGDHNEQFF
v_call: TRBV7-9; d_call: TRBD1; j_call: TRBJ2-7; clone_size: once; cdr3_nt: TGTGCCAGCAGCCTGGGACAGGGGGGGCTTGCCTCCTACGAGCAGTACTTC; cdr3_aa: CASSLGQGGLASYEQYF
v_call: TRBV30; d_call: TRBD2; j_call: TRBJ2-7; clone_size: .; cdr3_nt: TGTGCCTGGAAGATTTTGGGAGGGCCCTACGAGCAGTACTTC; cdr3_aa: CAWKILGGPYEQYF
v_call: TRBV4-2; d_call: .; j_call: TRBJ1-1; clone_size: .; cdr3_nt: TGTGCCAGCAGCCAAGAGAGTCGCAGGTTATCTGAAGCTTTCTTT; cdr3_aa: CASSQESRRLSEAFF
v_call: TRBV2; d_call: .; j_call: TRBJ2-7; clone_size: .; cdr3_nt: TGTGCCAGCAGTGTTACTGATCATGCGGGCTACGAGCAGTACTTC; cdr3_aa: CASSVTDHAGYEQYF
v_call: TRBV5-1; d_call: .; j_call: TRBJ2-7; clone_size: .; cdr3_nt: TGCGCCAGCAGCTTGGAGGGGAGGATAAACGAGCAGTACTTC; cdr3_aa: CASSLEGRINEQYF
v_call: TRBV4-3; d_call: .; j_call: TRBJ1-2; clone_size: .; cdr3_nt: TGCGCCAGCAGCCAAGTTTTAGGGAGAGTGGAAAACTATGGCTACACCTTC; cdr3_aa: CASSQVLGRVENYGYTF
v_call: TRBV7-2; d_call: .; j_call: TRBJ1-4; clone_size: .; cdr3_nt: TGTGCCAGCAGCTTAGTTGGAGGGGACAAACTGTTTTTT; cdr3_aa: CASSLVGGDKLFF
v_call: TRBV7-8; d_call: .; j_call: TRBJ2-7; clone_size: .; cdr3_nt: TGTGCCAGCAGCCTCGAGGCAGGGGTAAACTACGAGCAGTACTTC; cdr3_aa: CASSLEAGVNYEQYF
v_call: TRBV4-1; d_call: .; j_call: TRBJ1-6; clone_size: .; cdr3_nt: TGCGCCAGCAGCCAAGATGGGCAGTTCAATTCACCCCTCCACTTT; cdr3_aa: CASSQDGQFNSPLHF
v_call: TRBV2; d_call: .; j_call: TRBJ2-7; clone_size: few; cdr3_nt: TGTGCCAGCAGTGGCTCCGGGACACCCTACGAGCAGTACTTC; cdr3_aa: CASSGSGTPYEQYF
v_call: TRBV5-1; d_call: TRBD2; j_call: TRBJ2-3; clone_size: .; cdr3_nt: TGCGCCAGCAGCTTAGGGACTAGCATGACAGATACGCAGTATTTT; cdr3_aa: CASSLGTSMTDTQYF
v_call: TRBV4-2; d_call: TRBD2; j_call: TRBJ2-5; clone_size: .; cdr3_nt: TGTGCCAGCAGCCATCTAGCGGTTCAAGAGACCCAGTACTTC; cdr3_aa: CASSHLAVQETQYF
v_call: TRBV10-1; d_call: .; j_call: TRBJ1-2; clone_size: .; cdr3_nt: TGCGCCAGCATTTCATCGGACGCGCTAGCGGGGGTGGGCTACACCTTC; cdr3_aa: CASISSDALAGVGYTF
v_call: TRBV19; d_call: TRBD1; j_call: TRBJ1-1; clone_size: .; cdr3_nt: TGTGCCAGTAGTATCATTGCAGGGGGCAACACTGAAGCTTTCTTT; cdr3_aa: CASSIIAGGNTEAFF
v_call: TRBV18; d_call: TRBD1; j_call: TRBJ2-3; clone_size: .; cdr3_nt: TGTGCCAGCTCACTTCCGGGACAGGGGATTGATACGCAGTATTTT; cdr3_aa: CASSLPGQGIDTQYF
v_call: TRBV10-2; d_call: .; j_call: TRBJ1-1; clone_size: once; cdr3_nt: TGCGCCAGCAGTGACCGGGACTCTGAAGCTTTCTTT; cdr3_aa: CASSDRDSEAFF
v_call: TRBV5-4; d_call: TRBD1; j_call: TRBJ1-2; clone_size: .; cdr3_nt: TGTGCCAGCAGCCATTGGGACAGGTCTAACTATGGCTACACCTTC; cdr3_aa: CASSHWDRSNYGYTF
v_call: TRBV11-3; d_call: TRBD1; j_call: TRBJ2-7; clone_size: .; cdr3_nt: TGTGCCAGCAGCTTACAGACAGGGGACTACGAGCAGTACTTC; cdr3_aa: CASSLQTGDYEQYF
v_call: TRBV7-2; d_call: .; j_call: TRBJ1-2; clone_size: .; cdr3_nt: TGTGCCAGCAGCTTACAGAGGAGCTATGGCTACACCTTC; cdr3_aa: CASSLQRSYGYTF
v_call: TRBV7-2; d_call: .; j_call: TRBJ2-1; clone_size: .; cdr3_nt: TGTGCCAGCAGCTTACAGGCCTACAATGAGCAGTTCTTC; cdr3_aa: CASSLQAYNEQFF
v_call: TRBV18; d_call: .; j_call: TRBJ2-7; clone_size: .; cdr3_nt: TGTGCCAGCTCACCGACAACTGAACCCTACGAGCAGTACTTC; cdr3_aa: CASSPTTEPYEQYF
v_call: TRBV7-9; d_call: TRBD1; j_call: TRBJ1-1; clone_size: once; cdr3_nt: TGTGCCAGCAGCTCCTCCGACAGGGATTTAACTGAAGCTTTCTTT; cdr3_aa: CASSSSDRDLTEAFF
v_call: TRBV6-5; d_call: TRBD1; j_call: TRBJ1-4; clone_size: .; cdr3_nt: TGTGCCAGCAGTACAGGGGCAACTAATGAAAAACTGTTTTTT; cdr3_aa: CASSTGATNEKLFF
v_call: TRBV4-1; d_call: .; j_call: TRBJ2-1; clone_size: .; cdr3_nt: TGCGCCAGCAGCCAAGTAGTTGAGAATGAGCAGTTCTTC; cdr3_aa: CASSQVVENEQFF
v_call: TRBV10-1; d_call: TRBD1; j_call: TRBJ2-7; clone_size: once; cdr3_nt: TGCGCCAGCAGCAAACAGGGGGACTCCTACGAGCAGTACTTC; cdr3_aa: CASSKQGDSYEQYF
v_call: TRBV2; d_call: .; j_call: TRBJ1-2; clone_size: .; cdr3_nt: TGTGCCAGCAGCGGTTGGTATCGACCTCCAAGGGGCAACTATGGCTACACCTTC; cdr3_aa: CASSGWYRPPRGNYGYTF
v_call: TRBV5-1; d_call: TRBD1; j_call: TRBJ1-1; clone_size: .; cdr3_nt: TGCGCCAGCAGCCAGGAGACAGGGACTGAAGCTTTCTTT; cdr3_aa: CASSQETGTEAFF
v_call: TRBV11-2; d_call: TRBD1; j_call: TRBJ1-1; clone_size: .; cdr3_nt: TGTGCCAGCAGCTTAAGAATGGGACAGCCGAACACTGAAGCTTTCTTT; cdr3_aa: CASSLRMGQPNTEAFF
v_call: TRBV9; d_call: TRBD1; j_call: TRBJ1-1; clone_size: once; cdr3_nt: TGTGCCAGCAGCTCTAGCGCGACAGGGGGCACTGAAGCTTTCTTT; cdr3_aa: CASSSSATGGTEAFF
v_call: TRBV7-6; d_call: TRBD1; j_call: TRBJ1-1; clone_size: .; cdr3_nt: TGTGCCAGCAGCTCGCGGCAGGGGGCAGACACTGAAGCTTTCTTT; cdr3_aa: CASSSRQGADTEAFF
v_call: TRBV19; d_call: TRBD2; j_call: TRBJ2-2; clone_size: .; cdr3_nt: TGTGCCACCGTCCCGGCGGGAGGCACCGGGGAGCTGTTTTTT; cdr3_aa: CATVPAGGTGELFF
v_call: TRBV5-4; d_call: TRBD1; j_call: TRBJ2-5; clone_size: .; cdr3_nt: TGTGCCAGCAGCATGCCCGGGACAGGGGGCCGGGAGACCCAGTACTTC; cdr3_aa: CASSMPGTGGRETQYF
v_call: TRBV4-3; d_call: .; j_call: TRBJ1-1; clone_size: .; cdr3_nt: TGCGCCAGCAGCCAAGTTCATCTGGGAGGTACTGAAGCTTTCTTT; cdr3_aa: CASSQVHLGGTEAFF
v_call: TRBV7-2; d_call: .; j_call: TRBJ1-6; clone_size: .; cdr3_nt: TGTGCCAGCAGCTTATTAGGGCGGGGGACGGTCGATAATTCACCCCTCCACTTT; cdr3_aa: CASSLLGRGTVDNSPLHF